This T cell receptor (beta chain) was sequenced for a study of sequential checkpoint blockade in melanoma. Trimming shortened V by 8 bases and J by 0 bases, and 7 bases separated the two germline ends. This CDR3 comprises 13 residues. Germline loops: CDR1 MNHGY, CDR2 SAAAGT. This clone is labeled as medium-sized. The protocol was immunoSEQ multiplex PCR, while the TCRdb copy is restricted to in-frame clones and leaves out a portion. The sample lists about 5,100 clones, approximately 30% occurring once. Noted treatment: randomized to nivolumab then ipilimumab (arm A) or the reverse (arm B). The rearrangement links TRBV6-8 to TRBJ1-4; D is undetermined. The source of this sequence is a human donor with melanoma. The sample was tumor tissue (inferred from file names), taken from a patient given nivolumab and ipilimumab in sequence. The CDR3 DNA reads TGTGCCAGCGGATATACAACTAATGAAAAACTGTTTTTT. This sequence encodes CASGYTTNEKLFF.